This record covers a single T cell receptor (beta chain). Per the authors' pipeline: Researchers report that nucleated cell counts were estimated from reference gene primer amplification. Profiling relied on immunoSEQ multiplex PCR, and the TCRdb table lists in-frame clones only, not all of them. V and J calls plus clone size are reproduced from that table; the DNA served to infer D and trimming. In the table there are around 67,000 clones, approximately 78% of which are singletons. Per germline, CDR1 SGHAT and CDR2 FQNNGV. Trimming removed 4 bases from V and 9 bases from J, with 25 bases in between. There are 16 residues in the CDR3. The entry originates in a study of blood T cell repertoires in COVID-19. In the study overall: Donors in the United States, Italy and Spain gave samples during acute or convalescent COVID-19. The cDNA or gDNA used as material had been derived from T cells, B-cell-depleted T cells, or PBMCs.

This TCR derives from a human donor in a cohort sampled during active COVID-19. Sequenced sample: peripheral blood. V is TRBV11-2 and J is TRBJ2-7; the D gene is possibly TRBD2 (6 bases). CDR3 amino acids: CASSSLRDGFWDGQYF. CDR3 DNA: TGTGCCAGCAGCTCGCTGCGGGACGGCTTCTGGGACGGGCAGTACTTC.